A single sample is the source of the 23 T cell receptor beta chains below, sequenced in a study of shared clonotypes between healthy human individuals. The assay was immunoSEQ multiplex PCR, and TCRdb's table has in-frame clones only and misses some. Here the sample spans approximately 1.1 million clones, 75% to 80% being singletons. Material: memory CD4+ T cells from PBMCs. Subset specified: CD45RA-negative fraction. The source is a man in his late teens or twenties in good health. Some clones in this sample may be carry-over from other donors' samples.

This clone was detected only once. J is TRBJ1-1 and V is TRBV14, with TRBD1 matching over 7 bases. The trim removed 1 base at V and 0 bases at J, leaving 8 bases unmatched. The CDR3 loop spans 17 amino acids. In germline, CDR1 is SGHDN, CDR2 FVKESK. Here the CDR3 reads CASSQGGRGRMNTEAFF. CDR3 sequence (DNA): TGTGCCAGCAGCCAAGGGGGCAGGGGGAGGATGAACACTGAAGCTTTCTTT. The full variable domain, its missing parts supplied by reference TRBV14 and TRBJ1-1, is EAGVTQFPSHSVIEKGQTVTLRCDPISGHDNLYWYRRVMGKEIKFLLHFVKESKQDESGMPNNRFLAERTGGTYSTLKVQPAELEDSGVYFCASSQGGRGRMNTEAFFGQGTRLTVV.

As to this clone: The same CDR3 is also encoded by other DNA sequences in this sample. The chain couples TRBV5-1 to TRBJ1-2; D call uncertain. Germline V gene lookup returns CDR1 SGHRS and CDR2 YFSETQ. Trimming pared 0 bases from V and 2 bases from J, leaving 11 bases between. The length of the CDR3 is 15 residues. The CDR3 region has the DNA TGCGCCAGCAGCTTGGTCGCAGGCGGCAACTATGGCTACACCTTC. Its translation is CASSLVAGGNYGYTF.

V is TRBV9 and J is TRBJ2-2; a possible D gene is TRBD2 (7 bases). Deletions cut 4 bases from V and 7 bases from J, with 17 bases between. The CDR3 covers 15 residues. Germline CDR1 is SGDLS and CDR2 is YYNGEE. The CDR3 here is CASSPTGGAFGELFF. The CDR3 DNA reads as TGTGCCAGCAGCCCAACTGGGGGGGCTTTCGGGGAGCTGTTTTTT.

J is TRBJ2-1 and V is TRBV19; TRBD2 matches at 9 bases. This CDR3 is 16 amino acids long. Losses at the gene ends were 0 bases for V and 8 bases for J; bases not matched to a gene: 8. Germline V gene sequence: CDR1 LNHDA, CDR2 SQIVND (reference sequence). CDR3 residues: CASSIEEAGGGYEQFF. CDR3 in DNA: TGTGCCAGTAGTATAGAGGAGGCGGGAGGGGGGTATGAGCAGTTCTTC.

Details on this clone: A much larger clone differs from this one at a single base, so this may be a read error. This chain joins TRBV7-9 and TRBJ1-1, with TRBD1 identical over 7 bases. Germline CDR1 and CDR2: SEHNR and FQNEAQ (reference sequence). This CDR3 has 14 residues. The CDR3 loop is CASIRTGANTEASF. The CDR3 nucleotides are TGTGCCAGCATCCGCACAGGGGCGAACACTGAAGCTTCCTTT.

The CDR3 loop reads CASSLAGVEPSYEQYF. The CDR3 region has the DNA TGTGCCAGCAGTTTAGCAGGGGTCGAACCCTCCTACGAGCAGTACTTC. This sequence joins TRBV28 and TRBJ2-7; the D gene is possibly TRBD1 (6 bases). Trimming pared 2 bases from V and 0 bases from J, leaving 14 bases between. This CDR3 contains 16 residues. Germline V gene data show CDR1 as MDHEN and CDR2 as SYDVKM.

The V call is TRBV5-1, the J call TRBJ2-3; 10 bases align to TRBD1. Germline V gene lookup returns CDR1 SGHRS and CDR2 YFSETQ. The CDR3 sequence is 15 residues long. The V segment lost 3 bases and the J segment 5 bases; nucleotides outside the gene matches: 6. CDR3 bases: TGCGCCAGCAGCTCCTCCGGGACAGGGGAAGATACGCAGTATTTT. Encoded protein: CASSSSGTGEDTQYF.

In the case of this clone: A far larger clone is one base from this, pointing to a likely read error. This chain uses TRBV11-2 with TRBJ2-3; D gene ambiguous. The V gene's germline CDR1 is SGHAT and CDR2 FQNNGV. The CDR3 length is 11 residues. V was pared by 0 bases and J by 5 bases, with 0 bases between. CDR3 sequence (DNA): TGTGCCAGCAGCTTAGAAGATACGCAGTATTTT. Its protein is CASSLEDTQYF.

This chain connects TRBV6-6 to TRBJ2-1; 7 bases are shared with TRBD2. The CDR3 covers 14 residues. The germline V gene has CDR1 MNHNY and CDR2 SVGAGI (reference sequence). V trimming: 8 bases; J trimming: 7 bases; junction bases outside the gene matches: 11. The CDR3 DNA sequence: TGTGCCAGCCGGGAGGCTGAACGCATGAATGAGCAGTTCTTC. Amino acid sequence: CASREAERMNEQFF.

This clone has a single count. V and J are TRBV7-3 and TRBJ2-3; 8 bases are shared with TRBD2. The trim removed 4 bases at V and 4 bases at J, leaving 1 base unmatched. Germline V CDR1 and CDR2: SGHTA, FQGTGA. CDR3 length: 13 amino acids. The CDR3 is CASSSGGSDTQYF. The CDR3 coding sequence is TGTGCCAGCAGCTCGGGAGGGTCAGATACGCAGTATTTT.

Points on this clone: Other DNA variants within this sample encode the same CDR3. This sequence joins TRBV20-1 and TRBJ2-5; a possible D gene is TRBD2 (5 bases). This CDR3 has 11 amino acids. The V end lost 4 bases, the J end lost 5 bases, and 8 bases lay between the germline ends. Germline V gene sequence: CDR1 DFQATT, CDR2 SNEGSKA (reference sequence). The CDR3 protein is CSATPGETQYF. CDR3 DNA: TGCAGTGCTACCCCGGGGGAGACCCAGTACTTC.

V and J are TRBV7-9 and TRBJ2-6; D gene uncertain. Trimming stripped 4 bases from V and 0 bases from J, with 10 bases between. This CDR3 comprises 16 residues. The germline V gene has CDR1 SEHNR and CDR2 FQNEAQ (reference sequence). The CDR3 region has the DNA TGTGCCAGCAGCTCGTCTCGGATCTCTGGGGCCAACGTCCTGACTTTC. This sequence encodes CASSSSRISGANVLTF.

This clone showed up just a few times. The chain couples TRBV9 to TRBJ2-7, with D maybe TRBD2 (6 bases). Trimming left V 8 bases short and J 7 bases short, with 19 bases between. The CDR3 totals 13 residues. CDR1 and CDR2 from the germline V gene are SGDLS and YYNGEE. The CDR3 loop is CARGVLAPEEQYF. The CDR3 region has the DNA TGTGCCAGGGGGGTACTAGCTCCTGAGGAGCAGTACTTC.

The chain links TRBV7-2 to TRBJ2-3; 8 positions match TRBD1. In germline, CDR1 is SGHTA, CDR2 FQGNSA. V was clipped by 4 bases and J by 7 bases; unmatched bases: 7. This CDR3 is built from 14 residues. CDR3 coding DNA: TGTGCCAGCAGCTCGGGGACAGGAGGGAATACGCAGTATTTT. Translated: CASSSGTGGNTQYF.

The chain combines TRBV9 with TRBJ1-4; TRBD1 might be the D (6 bases). Germline V lookup: CDR1 SGDLS, CDR2 YYNGEE. V dropped 4 bases and J dropped 8 bases, with 18 bases sitting between them. The CDR3 has 15 residues. CDR3 DNA sequence: TGTGCCAGCAGCCGACGGGAACAGGGCGAGGAAAAACTGTTTTTT. This translates into CASSRREQGEEKLFF.

The chain combines TRBV10-3 with TRBJ2-5; 9 bases align to TRBD1. J gave up 1 base and V 2 bases, and 2 bases lay outside the gene matches. This CDR3 is 15 amino acids long. In germline, CDR1 is ENHRY, CDR2 SYGVKD. CDR3 protein: CAISERTGVQETQYF. DNA for the CDR3: TGTGCCATCAGTGAGAGGACAGGGGTCCAAGAGACCCAGTACTTC.

With respect to this clone: The sample has other DNA sequences that encode this CDR3 too. The rearrangement links TRBV2 to TRBJ2-5; D perhaps matches TRBD2 (6 bases). V was cut by 4 bases and J by 4 bases, with 10 bases left in between. CDR3 length equals 13 residues. The germline CDR1 and CDR2 sequences are SNHLY and FYNNEI. The DNA of the CDR3 is TGTGCCAGCAGTGGGGGGACTGGAGAGACCCAGTACTTC. This sequence encodes CASSGGTGETQYF.

V usage is TRBV9 and J usage is TRBJ2-5, with D possibly matching TRBD2 (6 bases). The germline CDR1 and CDR2 sequences are SGDLS and YYNGEE. The CDR3 covers 14 residues. Trimming cost V 4 bases and J 5 bases, with 15 bases left between them. The CDR3 protein is CASSWDSSRETQYF. The CDR3 DNA reads TGTGCCAGCAGCTGGGACTCCTCCCGGGAGACCCAGTACTTC.

The J gene is TRBJ1-4, the V gene TRBV7-2; 9 bases fit TRBD1. V was pared by 5 bases and J by 7 bases, with 11 bases of the junction left unmatched. This CDR3 is built from 16 residues. Per the germline V gene, CDR1 is SGHTA and CDR2 is FQGNSA. CDR3 coding DNA: TGTGCCAGCAGCCCTCAGTACACAGGGGGCCTTGAAAAACTGTTTTTT. It yields the protein CASSPQYTGGLEKLFF.

The V and J genes are TRBV6-6 and TRBJ2-2; D remains ambiguous. Germline-derived CDR1 and CDR2 are MNHNY and SVGAGI (reference sequence). Trimming removed 6 bases from V and 7 bases from J, with 9 bases in between. The CDR3 extends over 12 amino acids. Here the CDR3 reads CASRRPGGELFF. DNA for the CDR3: TGTGCCAGCAGAAGACCCGGCGGGGAGCTGTTTTTT.

The chain joins TRBV30 to TRBJ2-2, with TRBD2 identical over 10 bases. Unmatched junction bases numbered 2, after V lost 3 bases and J lost 4 bases. Germline CDR1 GTSNPN, CDR2 SVGIG (reference sequence). The CDR3 totals 14 residues. The DNA for the CDR3 is TGTGCCTGGAGACTAGCGGGACGCACCGGGGAGCTGTTTTTT. Protein sequence: CAWRLAGRTGELFF.

The chain joins TRBV7-3 to TRBJ1-1; D is unclear. The CDR3 runs 13 residues. Trimming removed 5 bases at V and 1 base at J, with 8 bases between. Germline CDR1 and CDR2: SGHTA and FQGTGA. CDR3 sequence reads: CASSRARNTEAFF. CDR3 in DNA: TGTGCCAGCAGCCGGGCCCGGAACACTGAAGCTTTCTTT. Based on the CDR3 plus reference TRBV7-3 and TRBJ1-1, the full variable domain is GAGVSQTPSNKVTEKGKYVELRCDPISGHTALYWYRQSLGQGPEFLIYFQGTGAADDSGLPNDRFFAVRPEGSVSTLKIQRTERGDSAVYLCASSRARNTEAFFGQGTRLTVV.

This chain uses TRBV7-3 with TRBJ2-2, with D possibly TRBD1 on 5 matching bases. Trimming cost V 5 bases and J 4 bases, with 11 bases left between them. Germline-derived CDR1 and CDR2 are SGHTA and FQGTGA. The CDR3 contains 14 residues. CDR3 in DNA: TGTGCCAGCAGCACCCAGGGTGCCACCGGGGAGCTGTTTTTT. This translates into CASSTQGATGELFF.